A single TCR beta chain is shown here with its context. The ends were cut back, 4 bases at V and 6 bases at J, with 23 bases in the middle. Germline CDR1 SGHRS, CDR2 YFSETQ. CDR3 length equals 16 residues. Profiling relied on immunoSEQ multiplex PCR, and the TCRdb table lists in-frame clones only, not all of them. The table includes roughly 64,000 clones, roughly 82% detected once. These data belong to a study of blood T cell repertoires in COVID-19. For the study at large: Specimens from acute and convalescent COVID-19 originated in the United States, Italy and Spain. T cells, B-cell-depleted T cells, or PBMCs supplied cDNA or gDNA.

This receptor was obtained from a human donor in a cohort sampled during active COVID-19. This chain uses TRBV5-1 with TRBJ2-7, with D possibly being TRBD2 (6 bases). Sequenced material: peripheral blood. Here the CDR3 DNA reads TGCGCCAGCAGCCCCGGGATATTGGGAGCGGAGGGCGAGCAGTACTTC. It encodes CASSPGILGAEGEQYF. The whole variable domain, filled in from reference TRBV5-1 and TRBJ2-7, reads KAGVTQTPRYLIKTRGQQVTLSCSPISGHRSVSWYQQTPGQGLQFLFEYFSETQRNKGNFPGRFSGRQFSNSRSEMNVSTLELGDSALYLCASSPGILGAEGEQYFGPGTRLTVT.